The 10 T cell receptor beta chains reported below all come from one sample, sequenced in a study of blood T cell repertoires in COVID-19. This table comes from immunoSEQ multiplex PCR, and its TCRdb copy is limited to in-frame clones, with some not included. The repertoire has over 110,000 clones, 84% of them found once; the top ten carry 5% to 6%. Sequenced input: PBMCs or T cells enriched from blood (not recorded which). The receptors were gathered from a man aged 35-49 years with acute COVID-19.

This clone has only a few counts. The chain combines TRBV5-1 with TRBJ1-2; TRBD1 matches 7 bases. The germline gives CDR1 SGHRS, CDR2 YFSETQ. The CDR3 runs 14 residues. V lost 0 bases and J lost 3; bases outside the gene matches: 2. The CDR3 coding sequence is TGCGCCAGCAGCTTGGACGGGACAGACTATGGCTACACCTTC. It encodes CASSLDGTDYGYTF.

V usage is TRBV19 and J usage is TRBJ2-1; 7 bases match TRBD1. Trimming cost V 5 bases and J 1 base; bases outside gene matches: 5. Per germline, CDR1 LNHDA and CDR2 SQIVND (reference sequence). The CDR3 contains 15 residues. The CDR3 DNA reads as TGTGCCAGTAGTGCCAGACAGGGATCCTACAATGAGCAGTTCTTC. Translated, it gives CASSARQGSYNEQFF. Together with reference TRBV19 and TRBJ2-1, the CDR3 gives the full variable domain: DGGITQSPKYLFRKEGQNVTLSCEQNLNHDAMYWYRQDPGQGLRLIYYSQIVNDFQKGDIAEGYSVSREKKESFPLTVTSAQKNPTAFYLCASSARQGSYNEQFFGPGTRLTVL.

The CDR3 DNA follows: TGTGCCAGCAGCTTACTAGGGGCTGAGCAGTTCTTC. This sequence encodes CASSLLGAEQFF. This rearrangement joins TRBV28 to TRBJ2-1; D possibly uses TRBD1 or TRBD2 (5 bases each). CDR3 length equals 12 residues. Trimming took off 6 bases at V and 9 bases at J, with 12 bases between the two ends. The germline V gene encodes CDR1 MDHEN and CDR2 SYDVKM.

This clone is a singleton in its sample. The J gene is TRBJ1-5, the V gene TRBV7-2; maybe TRBD1 (6 bases). Germline V gives CDR1 SGHTA, CDR2 FQGNSA. This CDR3 contains 16 residues. Trimming shortened V by 5 bases and J by 5 bases, and 19 bases separated the two germline ends. The CDR3 coding sequence is TGTGCCAGCAGCAAAAGGGGGGGGCACTGGGATCAGCCCCAGCATTTT. Translation gives CASSKRGGHWDQPQHF.

The V gene is TRBV6-5, the J gene TRBJ1-2; weak D call: TRBD1 (5 bases). Trimming pared 6 bases from V and 5 bases from J, leaving 13 bases between. Germline CDR1 is MNHEY and CDR2 is SVGAGI. This CDR3 has 13 residues. CDR3 sequence (DNA): TGTGCCAGCAGGAGCGGGACCCTATATGGCTACACCTTC. It specifies CASRSGTLYGYTF.

V gene TRBV7-2 combines with J gene TRBJ2-2; 8 bases match TRBD2. Germline V lookup: CDR1 SGHTA, CDR2 FQGNSA. V gave up 3 bases and J gave up 8 bases; unmatched junction bases: 8. The CDR3 extends over 15 amino acids. The CDR3 here is CASSFLTGGHGELFF. In nucleotides, the CDR3 is TGTGCCAGCAGCTTTCTGACGGGGGGGCATGGGGAGCTGTTTTTT.

The chain carries TRBV19 and TRBJ1-4, with D unresolved. Germline values: CDR1 LNHDA, CDR2 SQIVND (reference sequence). The germline V and J ends were trimmed by 5 bases and 6 bases, with 13 bases remaining between them. The CDR3 consists of 14 residues. CDR3 sequence (DNA): TGTGCCAGTAGTTATGACCGAGGATATGAAAAACTGTTTTTT. Encoded protein: CASSYDRGYEKLFF.

The chain carries TRBV6-5 and TRBJ2-1, with 10 bases that match TRBD2. The CDR3 length is 13 residues. Germline values: CDR1 MNHEY, CDR2 SVGAGI. With 7 bases clipped from V and 8 bases from J, the junction kept 5 bases outside the gene matches. The CDR3 spells CASTSGRFDEQFF. CDR3 bases: TGTGCCAGCACTAGCGGGAGATTCGATGAGCAGTTCTTC.

This clone was found a few times. The chain uses TRBV3-1 (or the pseudogene TRBV3-2) and TRBJ2-7; 10 bases fit TRBD1. CDR3 size: 15 residues. Germline V gives CDR1 LGHDT, CDR2 YNNKEL (reference sequence). V shed 0 bases, J shed 3 bases, and the junction held 2 bases outside the gene matches. The CDR3 nucleotides are TGTGCCAGCAGCCAAGATCGGGACAGGGGCTACGAGCAGTACTTC. Its protein product is CASSQDRDRGYEQYF.

The rearrangement joins TRBV6-6 to TRBJ1-1; D is possibly TRBD1 (5 bases). The CDR3 spans 14 residues. Germline V lookup: CDR1 MNHNY, CDR2 SVGAGI (reference sequence). V gave up 2 bases and J gave up 6 bases, with 13 bases separating them. The CDR3 reads CASSYGAGMAEAFF. As DNA, the CDR3 is TGTGCCAGCAGTTACGGAGCAGGGATGGCTGAAGCTTTCTTT.